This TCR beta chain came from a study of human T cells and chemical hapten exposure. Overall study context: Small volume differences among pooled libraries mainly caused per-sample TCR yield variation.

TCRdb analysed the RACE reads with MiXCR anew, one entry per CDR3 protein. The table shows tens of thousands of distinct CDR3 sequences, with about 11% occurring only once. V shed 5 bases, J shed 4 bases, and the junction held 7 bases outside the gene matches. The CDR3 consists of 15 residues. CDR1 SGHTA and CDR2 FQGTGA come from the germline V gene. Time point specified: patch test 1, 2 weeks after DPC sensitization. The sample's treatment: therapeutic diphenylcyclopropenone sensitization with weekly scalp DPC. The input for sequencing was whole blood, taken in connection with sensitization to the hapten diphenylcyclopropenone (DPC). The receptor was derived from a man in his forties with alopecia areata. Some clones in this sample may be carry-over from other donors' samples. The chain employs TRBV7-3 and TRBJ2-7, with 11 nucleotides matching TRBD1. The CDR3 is CASSLGQGAGYEQYF. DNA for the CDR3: TGTGCCAGCAGCCTTGGACAGGGGGCCGGGTACGAGCAGTACTTC.